Each of the 2 T cell receptor beta chains below was sequenced from the same sample in a study of T cell responses to AZD1222 COVID-19 vaccine. TCRdb's table, derived via immunoSEQ multiplex PCR, lists solely in-frame clones and lacks some. The table shows about 77,000 clones, with 92% occurring only once. Sequencing was performed on peripheral blood, taken 28 days after the second AZD1222 dose. These receptors were collected from an adult who received the AZD1222 COVID-19 vaccine.

This clone appeared a few times. The chain has TRBV7-8 and TRBJ1-2; no clear D. This CDR3 is built from 15 residues. V was clipped by 2 bases and J by 8 bases, with 18 bases between them. Germline V gene data show CDR1 as SGHVS and CDR2 as FQNEAQ. DNA for the CDR3: TGTGCCAGCAGCTTATTCCTCGGCCAGGCCCGGGGCTACACCTTC. Its protein product is CASSLFLGQARGYTF.

As DNA, the CDR3 is TGTGCCAGCAGCCCACTCCTGGGGGGGTTTACCTCTGGAAACACCATATATTTT. As protein: CASSPLLGGFTSGNTIYF. The rearrangement joins TRBV9 to TRBJ1-3; TRBD1 is a possible D gene (5 bases). The CDR3 runs to 18 residues. Germline V CDR1 and CDR2: SGDLS, YYNGEE. V was trimmed by 4 bases and J by 0 bases, leaving 20 bases between them.